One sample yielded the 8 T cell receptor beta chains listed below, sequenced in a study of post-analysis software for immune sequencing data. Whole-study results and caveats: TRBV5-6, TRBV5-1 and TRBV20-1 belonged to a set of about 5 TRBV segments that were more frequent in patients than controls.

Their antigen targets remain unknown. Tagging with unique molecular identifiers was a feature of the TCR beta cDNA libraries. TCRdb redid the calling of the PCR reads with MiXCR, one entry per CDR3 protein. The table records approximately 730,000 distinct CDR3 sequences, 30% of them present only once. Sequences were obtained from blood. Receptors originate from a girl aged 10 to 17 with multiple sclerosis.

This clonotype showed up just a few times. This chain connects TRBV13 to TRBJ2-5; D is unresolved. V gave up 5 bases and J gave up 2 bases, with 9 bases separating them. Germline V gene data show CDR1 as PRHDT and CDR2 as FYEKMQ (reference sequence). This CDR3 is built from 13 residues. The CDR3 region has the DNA TGTGCCAGCAGCACCAGGACGCAAGAGACCCAGTACTTC. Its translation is CASSTRTQETQYF.

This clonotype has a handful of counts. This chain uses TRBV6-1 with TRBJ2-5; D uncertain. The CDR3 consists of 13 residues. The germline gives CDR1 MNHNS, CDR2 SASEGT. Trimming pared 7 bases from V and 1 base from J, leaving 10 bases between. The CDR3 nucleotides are TGTGCCAGCACACGCGCTGCCCAAGAGACCCAGTACTTC. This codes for CASTRAAQETQYF.

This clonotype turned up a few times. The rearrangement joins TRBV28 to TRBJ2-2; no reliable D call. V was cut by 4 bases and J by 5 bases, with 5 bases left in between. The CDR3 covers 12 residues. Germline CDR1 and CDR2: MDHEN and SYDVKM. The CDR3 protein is CASSSQTGELFF. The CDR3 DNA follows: TGTGCCAGCAGTTCGCAAACCGGGGAGCTGTTTTTT.

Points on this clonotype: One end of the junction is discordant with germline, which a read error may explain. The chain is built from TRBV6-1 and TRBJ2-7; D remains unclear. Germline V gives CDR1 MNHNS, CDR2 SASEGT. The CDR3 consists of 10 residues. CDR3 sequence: CTSSEGEQYF. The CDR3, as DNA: TGTACCAGCAGTGAAGGGGAGCAGTACTTC.

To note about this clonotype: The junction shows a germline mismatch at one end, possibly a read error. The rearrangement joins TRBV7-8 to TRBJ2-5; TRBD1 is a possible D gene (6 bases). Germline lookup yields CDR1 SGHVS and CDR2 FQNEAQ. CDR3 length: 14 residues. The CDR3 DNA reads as TGTGCCGGCAGCAGGGGACGCACACAAGAGACCCAGTACTTC. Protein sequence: CAGSRGRTQETQYF.

The CDR3 bases are TGCGCCAGCAGCTTGGGGCGGACAGGGTATGGTGAGCAGTTCTTC. Translation gives CASSLGRTGYGEQFF. V and J are TRBV5-1 and TRBJ2-1; 8 nucleotides match TRBD1. Germline lookup yields CDR1 SGHRS and CDR2 YFSETQ. V lost 0 bases to trimming and J lost 9 bases; unmatched junction nucleotides: 8. CDR3 size: 15 residues.

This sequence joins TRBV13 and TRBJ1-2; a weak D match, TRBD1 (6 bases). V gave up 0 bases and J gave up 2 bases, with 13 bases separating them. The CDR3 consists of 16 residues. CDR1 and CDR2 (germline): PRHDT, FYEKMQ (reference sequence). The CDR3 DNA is TGTGCCAGCAGCTTAGGGAACAGGGCTAAGAACTATGGCTACACCTTC. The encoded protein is CASSLGNRAKNYGYTF.

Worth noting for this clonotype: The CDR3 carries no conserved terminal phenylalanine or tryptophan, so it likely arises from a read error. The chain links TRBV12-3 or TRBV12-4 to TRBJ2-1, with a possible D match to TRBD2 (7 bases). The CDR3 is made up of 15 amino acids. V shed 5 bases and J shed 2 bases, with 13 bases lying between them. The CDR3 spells CASSQEGGAYNEQFV. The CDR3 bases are TGTGCCAGCAGTCAGGAGGGGGGGGCCTACAATGAGCAGTTCGTC.